Sequencing of this T cell receptor beta chain was carried out in a study of CD8+ T cells in alopecia areata. In each case, RNA was isolated and then reverse transcribed into cDNA as the sequencing template. Libraries were prepared by immunoSEQ multiplex PCR; TCRdb keeps only in-frame clonotypes and omits some of them. This table has 110,000 to 150,000 clones, roughly 60% appearing once. This CDR3 region has 16 residues. CDR1 is PRHDT, CDR2 FYEKMQ, per germline (reference sequence). Trimming removed 2 bases from V and 4 bases from J; junction bases left unmatched: 4. The sequenced sample was CD8+ T cells sorted from blood. The TCR comes from a human donor in good health. J is TRBJ2-7 and V is TRBV13; 14 bases are a match to TRBD2. In DNA, the CDR3 is TGTGCCAGCAGCTTAAGGGGACTAGCGGGAGATTACGAGCAGTACTTC. It yields the protein CASSLRGLAGDYEQYF.